One sample yielded the 30 T cell receptor beta chains listed below, sequenced in a study of CD8 T cells in ankylosing spondylitis. TCRdb re-analysed the 5' RACE reads in MiXCR, keeping a single row per CDR3 protein. The sample lists about 180,000 distinct CDR3 sequences, 9.8% seen once, with less than 15% in the top ten. Sequencing input: blood, either unsorted or a sorted T cell fraction (not recorded which). These receptors all come from a female donor with ankylosing spondylitis or in good health (not recorded which).

This clonotype was counted between two and nine times. The J gene is TRBJ1-1, the V gene TRBV4-2; no firm D call. V was shortened by 0 bases and J by 1 base, with 12 bases between the two germline ends. Looked up from germline, CDR1 is LGHNA and CDR2 is YNFKEQ. This CDR3 comprises 16 residues. CDR3 loop: CASSQDRHGTNTEAFF. In DNA, the CDR3 is TGTGCCAGCAGCCAAGATAGGCACGGAACGAACACTGAAGCTTTCTTT.

The CDR3 loop reads CSARTYGYTF. As DNA, the CDR3 is TGCAGTGCTAGGACCTATGGCTACACCTTC. The rearrangement links TRBV20-1 to TRBJ1-2; D call uncertain. CDR1 is DFQATT and CDR2 is SNEGSKA in the germline V gene (reference sequence). V lost 3 bases, J lost 4 bases, and 3 bases lay in between. This CDR3 region has 10 residues.

This clonotype was observed at least ten times. V and J are TRBV9 and TRBJ2-3, with D perhaps TRBD2 (5 bases). V gave up 4 bases and J gave up 2 bases, with 17 bases separating them. CDR1 is SGDLS and CDR2 is YYNGEE in the germline V gene. The CDR3 consists of 16 residues. The CDR3 region is CASSLWGGAATDTQYF. The DNA for the CDR3 is TGTGCCAGCAGCCTTTGGGGTGGAGCGGCCACAGATACGCAGTATTTT.

The chain carries TRBV9 and TRBJ2-6; D unresolved. The CDR3 spans 14 residues. Germline V gene data show CDR1 as SGDLS and CDR2 as YYNGEE. The V and J ends lost 3 bases and 6 bases respectively, with 10 bases between them. The CDR3 sequence is CASSDARTANVLTF. The CDR3 nucleotides read TGTGCCAGCAGCGATGCCCGAACGGCCAACGTCCTGACTTTC.

This clonotype came up a few times. The CDR3 DNA reads TGTGCCATCAGTGAGTCGCCGGCTTACGAGCAGTACTTC. As protein: CAISESPAYEQYF. This chain joins TRBV10-3 and TRBJ2-7; no firm D call. Looked up from germline, CDR1 is ENHRY and CDR2 is SYGVKD. This CDR3 is 13 amino acids long. Trimming took 0 bases from V and 4 from J, leaving 7 bases between them.

Only a few counts were recorded for this clonotype. The genes are TRBV27 and TRBJ2-4; D tentatively fits TRBD1 or TRBD2 (5 bases each). V was pared by 6 bases and J by 8 bases, with 17 bases between. The CDR3 contains 14 residues. Germline values: CDR1 MNHEY, CDR2 SMNVEV (reference sequence). CDR3 DNA sequence: TGTGCCAGCAGCCTTGGGGGAGCCAGGGACATTCAGTACTTC. This codes for CASSLGGARDIQYF.

This chain joins TRBV30 and TRBJ2-1; TRBD2 might be the D (5 bases). Trimming took off 5 bases at V and 9 bases at J, with 20 bases between the two ends. From germline, CDR1 is GTSNPN and CDR2 SVGIG (reference sequence). CDR3 length equals 14 residues. The CDR3: CAWEYGNSGPEQFF. The DNA of the CDR3 is TGTGCCTGGGAGTACGGGAACTCCGGTCCTGAGCAGTTCTTC.

The sample holds a few counts of this clonotype. V is TRBV24-1 and J is TRBJ2-3, with TRBD1 as a possible D gene (5 bases). Germline V lookup: CDR1 KGHDR, CDR2 SFDVKD. The CDR3 sequence is 16 residues long. The germline V and J ends were trimmed by 4 bases and 2 bases, with 15 bases remaining between them. The CDR3 bases are TGTGCCACCAGTGACCCCACAGGTTTGTCCACAGATACGCAGTATTTT. Its protein product is CATSDPTGLSTDTQYF.

This clonotype has more than one count but fewer than ten. V is TRBV13 and J is TRBJ1-6; tentative D call: TRBD1 (6 bases). Germline-derived CDR1 and CDR2 are PRHDT and FYEKMQ (reference sequence). The V end was cut by 5 bases, the J end by 5 bases, with 13 bases between. The CDR3 sequence is 15 residues long. The CDR3, as DNA: TGTGCCAGCAGCCCCTCGACAGGACATAATTCACCCCTCCACTTT. Protein product: CASSPSTGHNSPLHF.

This clonotype was counted between two and nine times. The chain uses TRBV6-2 or TRBV6-3 and TRBJ2-1; no clear D. Germline lookup yields CDR1 MNHEY and CDR2 SVGEGT. The CDR3 totals 13 residues. Trimming pared 7 bases from V and 6 bases from J, leaving 13 bases between. CDR3: CASTSLAFNEQFF. In DNA form, the CDR3 reads TGTGCCAGCACCTCGTTAGCATTCAATGAGCAGTTCTTC.

This clonotype was seen a few times. The rearrangement uses TRBV7-2 and TRBJ2-5; D is perhaps TRBD1 or TRBD2 (5 bases each). The germline V gene encodes CDR1 SGHTA and CDR2 FQGNSA. Trimming stripped 7 bases from V and 3 bases from J, with 12 bases between. This CDR3 has 13 residues. This CDR3 is CASTPLGEETQYF. The CDR3 nucleotides read TGTGCCAGCACCCCACTAGGGGAAGAGACCCAGTACTTC.

The table lists this clonotype with many counts. The rearrangement joins TRBV9 to TRBJ2-5; D ambiguous. The length of the CDR3 is 13 residues. Trimming stripped 0 bases from V and 3 bases from J, with 6 bases between. Germline CDR1 SGDLS, CDR2 YYNGEE. This CDR3 reads CASSVGHKETQYF. Written as DNA, the CDR3 is TGTGCCAGCAGCGTAGGACATAAAGAGACCCAGTACTTC.

The CDR3 region is CASSHPLSVSGNTYEQYF. In DNA, the CDR3 is TGTGCCAGCAGTCACCCTTTAAGTGTTAGCGGGAATACCTACGAGCAGTACTTC. V is TRBV6-5 and J is TRBJ2-7; 8 bases line up with TRBD2. CDR1 is MNHEY and CDR2 is SVGAGI in the germline V gene. The CDR3 consists of 18 residues. The V segment lost 5 bases and the J segment 2 bases; nucleotides outside the gene matches: 17.

This clonotype was seen a few times. The rearrangement links TRBV29-1 to TRBJ1-1, with a weak D call TRBD1 (5 bases). Trimming pared 3 bases from V and 3 bases from J, leaving 11 bases between. CDR3 length: 13 residues. Germline V gene data show CDR1 as SQVTM and CDR2 as ANQGSEA. CDR3 nucleotides: TGCAGCGTTGACATGGCCAGGGACACTGAAGCTTTCTTT. Translation: CSVDMARDTEAFF. The whole variable domain, remainder taken from reference TRBV29-1 and TRBJ1-1, is SAVISQKPSRDICQRGTSLTIQCQVDSQVTMMFWYRQQPGQSLTLIATANQGSEATYESGFVIDKFPISRPNLTFSTLTVSNMSPEDSSIYLCSVDMARDTEAFFGQGTRLTVV.

The V and J genes are TRBV6-1 and TRBJ1-1, with 8 nucleotides matching TRBD1. The CDR3 runs to 16 residues. Unmatched junction bases numbered 8, after V lost 2 bases and J lost 3 bases. Germline V gives CDR1 MNHNS, CDR2 SASEGT. As DNA, the CDR3 is TGTGCCAGCAGTGAATTACCAGGGGGCGGGGACACTGAAGCTTTCTTT. Protein: CASSELPGGGDTEAFF.

This clonotype was picked up a small number of times. The chain carries TRBV7-9 and TRBJ2-3; TRBD1 or TRBD2 may be the D gene (6 bases each). CDR1 and CDR2 from the germline V gene are SEHNR and FQNEAQ (reference sequence). This CDR3 region has 16 residues. Trimming took off 5 bases at V and 2 bases at J, with 17 bases between the two ends. The DNA for the CDR3 is TGTGCCAGCAGCCCCGCTGGGGGGCTCTTCACAGATACGCAGTATTTT. Translated: CASSPAGGLFTDTQYF.

This clonotype was seen at least ten times. This sequence joins TRBV2 and TRBJ2-4, with TRBD2 identical over 7 bases. V lost 7 bases and J lost 8; bases outside the gene matches: 8. Germline assignment: CDR1 SNHLY and CDR2 FYNNEI. This CDR3 has 13 amino acids. The CDR3 DNA reads TGTGCCAGCATCCATCATGGGAGGGACATTCAGTACTTC. It is translated as CASIHHGRDIQYF.

The genes are TRBV18 and TRBJ2-5; 14 bases are shared with TRBD2. Germline trimming cut 3 bases from V and 2 bases from J; bases unmatched to any gene: 8. Looked up from germline, CDR1 is KGHSH and CDR2 is LQKENI. The CDR3 covers 18 residues. The CDR3 protein is CASSPGTSGRFSQETQYF. The CDR3 DNA reads as TGTGCCAGCTCACCCGGGACTAGCGGGAGATTTTCACAAGAGACCCAGTACTTC.

This clonotype was counted at least ten times. The chain joins TRBV6-5 to TRBJ2-1; tentatively, D is TRBD1 or TRBD2 (5 bases each). CDR1 MNHEY and CDR2 SVGAGI come from the germline V gene. The CDR3 has 14 amino acids. V was pared by 0 bases and J by 7 bases, with 10 bases between. For the CDR3, the DNA is TGTGCCAGCAGTTACTCGGCTGGGGGTAATGAGCAGTTCTTC. The encoded protein is CASSYSAGGNEQFF.

The sample holds a few counts of this clonotype. The chain is built from TRBV9 and TRBJ1-2; D not certain. Trimming left V 4 bases short and J 8 bases short, with 9 bases between. Per germline, CDR1 SGDLS and CDR2 YYNGEE. The CDR3 has 11 residues. The CDR3 nucleotides are TGTGCCAGCAGCTCTGGTCGGGGCTACACCTTC. Amino acid sequence: CASSSGRGYTF.

This clonotype has ten or more counts. This sequence joins TRBV4-3 and TRBJ2-7; D call uncertain. Deletions cut 1 base from V and 2 bases from J, with 9 bases between. The CDR3 has 14 residues. From germline, CDR1 is LGHNA and CDR2 YSLEER. In nucleotides, the CDR3 is TGCGCCAGCAGCCAAGCTACAGCCACCTACGAGCAGTACTTC. This codes for CASSQATATYEQYF.

This clonotype was counted between two and nine times. The genes are TRBV20-1 and TRBJ2-7; 13 positions match TRBD2. From germline, CDR1 is DFQATT and CDR2 SNEGSKA (reference sequence). Trimming took 6 bases from V and 1 from J; bases not matched to a gene: 3. The CDR3 length is 14 residues. The CDR3 sequence is CSAGLAGFSYEQYF. CDR3 nucleotide sequence: TGCAGTGCGGGACTAGCGGGATTTTCCTACGAGCAGTACTTC.

This clonotype was observed a handful of times. The chain carries TRBV28 and TRBJ1-5; D gene uncertain. CDR1 is MDHEN, CDR2 SYDVKM, per germline. The ends were cut back, 6 bases at V and 0 bases at J, with 15 bases in the middle. The CDR3 is 16 residues long. CDR3 nucleotide sequence: TGTGCCAGCAGCAGCACCACAACGAATAGCAATCAGCCCCAGCATTTT. Protein sequence: CASSSTTTNSNQPQHF.

In this sample, this clonotype turned up a few times. The V call is TRBV6-5, the J call TRBJ1-1; a possible D gene is TRBD1 (6 bases). This CDR3 has 12 residues. The ends were cut back, 2 bases at V and 6 bases at J, with 7 bases in the middle. In germline, CDR1 is MNHEY, CDR2 SVGAGI. For the CDR3, the DNA is TGTGCCAGCAGTTACGGGGGCTCTGAAGCTTTCTTT. Translated: CASSYGGSEAFF.

This clonotype was picked up a small number of times. V and J are TRBV3-1 and TRBJ2-2; TRBD2 matches at 9 bases. V shed 6 bases, J shed 6 bases, and the junction held 20 bases outside the gene matches. The CDR3 length is 19 residues. The germline CDR1 and CDR2 sequences are LGHDT and YNNKEL (reference sequence). The CDR3 region is CASSSTGTLSGGRAGELFF. In nucleotides, the CDR3 is TGTGCCAGCAGTTCCACCGGGACACTTAGCGGGGGCCGGGCCGGGGAGCTGTTTTTT.

J is TRBJ2-7 and V is TRBV6-5, with D uncertain. CDR1 is MNHEY, CDR2 SVGAGI, per germline. The CDR3 extends over 11 amino acids. V was clipped by 8 bases and J by 0 bases, with 5 bases between them. The CDR3 DNA reads TGTGCCAGCGGTTCCTCCTACGAGCAGTACTTC. This codes for CASGSSYEQYF.

The table lists this clonotype with many counts. The chain links TRBV4-1 to TRBJ2-5; D gene ambiguous. This CDR3 region has 14 residues. In germline, CDR1 is MGHRA, CDR2 YSYEKL. V gave up 3 bases and J gave up 1 base, with 9 bases separating them. The CDR3 DNA is TGCGCCAGCAGCCAGGAGAACAGCCAAGAGACCCAGTACTTC. Protein product: CASSQENSQETQYF.

This clonotype was seen at least ten times. The chain carries TRBV18 and TRBJ2-5, with 12 bases aligning to TRBD2. CDR1 is KGHSH, CDR2 LQKENI, per germline. V lost 5 bases to trimming and J lost 2 bases; unmatched junction nucleotides: 12. CDR3 size: 18 residues. CDR3 bases: TGTGCCAGCTCATCCCCCCTTCTAACTAGCGGGGGGCAAGAGACCCAGTACTTC. Amino acids: CASSSPLLTSGGQETQYF. Using reference TRBV18 and TRBJ2-5 for the parts outside the CDR3, the full variable domain is NAGVMQNPRHLVRRRGQEARLRCSPMKGHSHVYWYRQLPEEGLKFMVYLQKENIIDESGMPKERFSAEFPKEGPSILRIQQVVRGDSAAYFCASSSPLLTSGGQETQYFGPGTRLLVL.

This clonotype was observed a handful of times. The chain carries TRBV14 and TRBJ2-3, with D unclear. Trimming shortened V by 1 base and J by 2 bases, and 4 bases separated the two germline ends. Germline V gene lookup returns CDR1 SGHDN and CDR2 FVKESK. There are 13 residues in the CDR3. The CDR3 loop reads CASSQGITDTQYF. The CDR3 DNA reads TGTGCCAGCAGCCAAGGGATCACAGATACGCAGTATTTT.

The chain has TRBV7-9 and TRBJ2-3; D is unclear. Looked up from germline, CDR1 is SEHNR and CDR2 is FQNEAQ (reference sequence). V was cut by 4 bases and J by 2 bases, with 4 bases left in between. The CDR3 is made up of 12 amino acids. The CDR3 sequence: CASSSITDTQYF. The CDR3 nucleotides read TGTGCCAGCAGCTCGATCACAGATACGCAGTATTTT.